This TCR beta chain was captured by sequencing in a study of identical twins. The CDR3 covers 9 residues. The V and J ends lost 5 bases and 15 bases respectively, with 8 bases between them. Germline CDR1 MDHEN, CDR2 SYDVKM. This clonotype appeared a few times. Its antigen is as yet unknown. Study-level results: Excess low generation probability was seen in twin-shared out-of-frame alpha sequences.

One entry per CDR3 protein, called by TCRdb with MiXCR from the 5' RACE reads. This table holds nearly 900,000 distinct CDR3 sequences, 9% to 15% found once. This sample was also put to use in a study of yellow fever vaccine responses in identical twins.

V usage is TRBV28 and J usage is TRBJ2-1; D is unclear. The sample taken for sequencing was PBMCs. The source of this sequence is a woman younger than 30 in good health. The CDR3 here is CASSPPPFF. CDR3 nucleotides: TGTGCCAGCAGTCCCCCTCCGTTCTTC.